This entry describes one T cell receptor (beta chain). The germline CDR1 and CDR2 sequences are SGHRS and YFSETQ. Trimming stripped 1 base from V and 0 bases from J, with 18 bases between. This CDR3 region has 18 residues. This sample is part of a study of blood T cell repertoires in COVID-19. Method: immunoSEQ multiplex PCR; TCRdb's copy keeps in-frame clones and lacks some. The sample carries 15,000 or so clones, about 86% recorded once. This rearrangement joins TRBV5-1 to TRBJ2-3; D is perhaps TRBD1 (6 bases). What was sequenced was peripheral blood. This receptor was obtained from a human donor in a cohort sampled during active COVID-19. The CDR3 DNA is TGCGCCAGCAGCTTGACCTACTGGACAGCTACTAGCACAGATACGCAGTATTTT. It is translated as CASSLTYWTATSTDTQYF.